This TCR beta chain appears in the sequencing data of a study of T-cell reconstitution after alpha-beta-depleted transplantation in children. A library of TCRbeta sequences, prepared with unique molecular identifiers, was generated. TCRdb passed the PCR reads through MiXCR, listing each CDR3 protein once. Among about 540,000 distinct CDR3 sequences listed, around 16% were seen once. The CDR3 loop spans 18 amino acids. CDR1 and CDR2 from the germline V gene are LGHDT and YNNKEL (reference sequence). Germline trimming cut 6 bases from V and 4 bases from J; bases unmatched to any gene: 15. The receptor was isolated from a human donor who donated a stem cell graft to a child with acute lymphoblastic leukemia. The chain has TRBV3-1 and TRBJ2-7; 13 nucleotides match TRBD2. Sequencing used PBMCs from the stem cell graft donor, obtained from the stem cell graft. The CDR3 is CASSPRLAGGLDSYEQYF. The CDR3 DNA reads as TGTGCCAGCAGTCCGAGACTAGCGGGAGGCCTAGATTCGTACGAGCAGTACTTC.